These 3 T cell receptor beta chains were sequenced from one sample in a study of neoadjuvant anti-PD-1 for oral cavity cancer. The repertoire was sequenced with immunoSEQ multiplex PCR; TCRdb's copy has only in-frame clones and lacks some. The sample holds more than 7,500 clones, around 53% seen once. Here the sequenced sample was tumor tissue, taken before nivolumab (anti-PD-1) treatment. Receptor source: a person between 40 and 85 years old with oral cavity squamous cell carcinoma.

Only one count was recorded for this clone. The chain combines TRBV7-8 with TRBJ1-2, with 9 bases lining up with TRBD1. Germline CDR1 reads SGHVS; CDR2 reads FQNEAQ. This CDR3 comprises 16 residues. Trimming cost V 7 bases and J 7 bases; bases outside gene matches: 16. CDR3: CASITFIRDRDGGYTF. The CDR3 coding sequence is TGTGCCAGCATCACCTTCATCCGGGACAGGGACGGTGGCTACACCTTC. The entire variable domain, with the rest obtained from reference TRBV7-8 and TRBJ1-2, is as follows: GAGVSQSPRYKVAKRGQDVALRCDPISGHVSLFWYQQALGQGPEFLTYFQNEAQLDKSGLPSDRFFAERPEGSVSTLKIQRTQQEDSAVYLCASITFIRDRDGGYTFGSGTRLTVV.

V and J are TRBV11-3 and TRBJ2-1; 7 bases align to TRBD1. The V and J ends lost 2 bases and 5 bases, in that order; junction bases with no gene match: 9. The CDR3 covers 16 residues. CDR1 is SGHNT, CDR2 YENEEA, per germline. CDR3 protein: CASSLKTGDRNNEQFF. The CDR3 DNA follows: TGTGCCAGCAGCTTAAAAACAGGGGATAGGAACAATGAGCAGTTCTTC.

The rearrangement links TRBV28 to TRBJ2-1, with 14 bases aligning to TRBD2. J was trimmed by 5 bases and V by 5 bases; bases with no gene match: 2. The CDR3 extends over 15 amino acids. Germline CDR1 and CDR2: MDHEN and SYDVKM. This CDR3 is CASSGTSGGHNEQFF. The CDR3 region has the DNA TGTGCCAGCAGTGGGACTAGCGGGGGTCACAATGAGCAGTTCTTC.